Each of the 14 T cell receptor beta chains below was sequenced from the same sample in a study of blood T cell repertoires in COVID-19. Profiled with immunoSEQ multiplex PCR; TCRdb holds only in-frame clones, not every one. The sample lists about 250,000 clones, around 82% occurring once. What was sequenced was peripheral blood. The receptor set was obtained from an elderly man with acute or convalescent COVID-19.

V and J are TRBV7-8 and TRBJ1-6, with 7 bases fitting TRBD1. This CDR3 region has 16 residues. Per germline, CDR1 SGHVS and CDR2 FQNEAQ. Trimming cost V 7 bases and J 9 bases; bases outside gene matches: 15. The CDR3 sequence is CASTKTVGTVFSPLHF. CDR3 DNA sequence: TGTGCCAGCACTAAAACTGTCGGGACAGTGTTTTCACCCCTCCACTTT.

The chain joins TRBV27 to TRBJ1-3, with unresolved D. The CDR3 runs to 14 residues. Germline CDR1 reads MNHEY; CDR2 reads SMNVEV (reference sequence). Trimming took off 3 bases at V and 1 base at J, with 7 bases between the two ends. CDR3: CASSLGRSGNTIYF. The CDR3 DNA reads as TGTGCCAGCAGTTTGGGCAGATCTGGAAACACCATATATTTT.

In DNA, the CDR3 is TGTGCCAGCAGTGTGTCTTCTGTGGCCGCGGGGGGAAACACTGAAGCTTTCTTT. Residues: CASSVSSVAAGGNTEAFF. The chain recombines TRBV2 with TRBJ1-1; TRBD1 is a possible D gene (5 bases). This CDR3 has 18 amino acids. Germline V lookup: CDR1 SNHLY, CDR2 FYNNEI. With 4 bases removed from V and 2 bases from J, the gap between germline ends came to 23 bases. Variable domain in full (rest from reference TRBV2 and TRBJ1-1): EPEVTQTPSHQVTQMGQEVILRCVPISNHLYFYWYRQILGQKVEFLVSFYNNEISEKSEIFDDQFSVERPDGSNFTLKIRSTKLEDSAMYFCASSVSSVAAGGNTEAFFGQGTRLTVV.

This clone was seen only once. The rearrangement joins TRBV9 to TRBJ2-1; a possible D gene is TRBD2 (5 bases). CDR3 length: 15 amino acids. CDR1 and CDR2 (germline): SGDLS, YYNGEE. The V end was cut by 0 bases, the J end by 7 bases, with 14 bases between. The CDR3, as DNA: TGTGCCAGCAGCGTAGGGGCGGGCCTCGAGAATGAGCAGTTCTTC. Its protein product is CASSVGAGLENEQFF.

This clone showed up just a few times. The chain joins TRBV7-9 to TRBJ2-7, with D perhaps TRBD2 (6 bases). Trimming removed 3 bases at V and 3 bases at J, with 9 bases between. In germline, CDR1 is SEHNR, CDR2 FQNEAQ (reference sequence). The CDR3 spans 13 residues. As DNA, the CDR3 is TGTGCCAGCAGCTTGGCGGGAAACTACGAGCAGTACTTC. It yields the protein CASSLAGNYEQYF. Full variable domain (remainder filled in from reference TRBV7-9 and TRBJ2-7): DTGVSQNPRHKITKRGQNVTFRCDPISEHNRLYWYRQTLGQGPEFLTYFQNEAQLEKSRLLSDRFSAERPKGSFSTLEIQRTEQGDSAMYLCASSLAGNYEQYFGPGTRLTVT.

The chain uses TRBV29-1 and TRBJ1-5, with a tentative D call TRBD1 (5 bases). The germline gives CDR1 SQVTM, CDR2 ANQGSEA. This CDR3 has 12 residues. Trimming took 6 bases from V and 5 from J, leaving 11 bases between them. CDR3 bases: TGCAGCGTCGCAGGGAGGGATCAGCCCCAGCATTTT. Its protein product is CSVAGRDQPQHF.

This clone was seen just once. The chain combines TRBV5-4 with TRBJ2-1; 11 nucleotides align to TRBD2. Germline assignment: CDR1 SGHNT and CDR2 YYREEE (reference sequence). The length of the CDR3 is 16 residues. V lost 5 bases to trimming and J lost 6 bases; unmatched junction nucleotides: 10. CDR3: CASRPQTSGIINEQFF. The CDR3 bases are TGTGCCAGCAGACCCCAGACTAGCGGGATAATCAATGAGCAGTTCTTC.

This chain joins TRBV19 and TRBJ1-4, with unresolved D. Trimming left V 5 bases short and J 0 bases short, with 10 bases between. This CDR3 has 15 residues. Per germline, CDR1 LNHDA and CDR2 SQIVND (reference sequence). In nucleotides, the CDR3 is TGTGCCAGTAGTGAGGGTTTTGCAACTAATGAAAAACTGTTTTTT. Residues: CASSEGFATNEKLFF.

The chain carries TRBV6-1 and TRBJ2-1; D is unclear. The CDR3 has 13 residues. Germline V lookup: CDR1 MNHNS, CDR2 SASEGT. The V gene lost 1 base and the J gene lost 9 bases, with 10 bases spanning the gap. The CDR3 loop reads CASSEGPWSEQFF. The DNA for the CDR3 is TGTGCCAGCAGTGAAGGCCCCTGGAGTGAGCAGTTCTTC.

This chain connects TRBV27 to TRBJ1-6, with TRBD1 matching 7 bases. This CDR3 spans 15 amino acids. CDR1 and CDR2 from the germline V gene are MNHEY and SMNVEV (reference sequence). The junction had 7 bases not matched to a gene; V was cut back by 3 bases and J by 8 bases. CDR3 residues: CASSFTGTEHSPLHF. In nucleotides, the CDR3 is TGTGCCAGCAGTTTCACAGGGACAGAGCATTCACCCCTCCACTTT.

The gene calls are TRBV20-1 and TRBJ2-7, with 8 bases matching TRBD2. The CDR3 is 15 amino acids. The V and J ends lost 3 bases and 0 bases, in that order; junction bases with no gene match: 7. Looked up from germline, CDR1 is DFQATT and CDR2 is SNEGSKA (reference sequence). CDR3 sequence: CSASSSSGSSYEQYF. As DNA, the CDR3 is TGCAGTGCTAGTTCGTCGAGCGGGAGCTCCTACGAGCAGTACTTC.

In this sample, this clone turned up a few times. This sequence joins TRBV6-2 or TRBV6-3 and TRBJ1-6; D gene ambiguous. This CDR3 is built from 14 residues. Per the germline V gene, CDR1 is MNHEY and CDR2 is SVGEGT. V was trimmed by 2 bases and J by 10 bases, leaving 12 bases between them. The CDR3 here is CASSYVGGVSPLHF. The CDR3 nucleotides read TGTGCCAGCAGTTACGTTGGCGGGGTATCACCCCTCCACTTT.

The genes are TRBV7-9 and TRBJ2-5; 9 nucleotides agree with TRBD2. CDR1 SEHNR and CDR2 FQNEAQ come from the germline V gene (reference sequence). This CDR3 contains 15 residues. Trimming at V came to 5 bases and at J to 3 bases, leaving 7 bases not matched to a gene. The CDR3: CASSPRGGEEETQYF. DNA of the CDR3: TGTGCCAGCAGCCCCCGCGGGGGGGAAGAAGAGACCCAGTACTTC.

This sequence joins TRBV5-1 and TRBJ2-1; the match to TRBD2 covers 15 bases. CDR3 length equals 16 residues. With 5 bases clipped from V and 3 bases from J, the junction kept 3 bases outside the gene matches. Germline CDR1 and CDR2: SGHRS and YFSETQ. The CDR3 DNA reads as TGCGCCAGCAGTCGGACTAGCGGGAGGGACTACAATGAGCAGTTCTTC. Its translation is CASSRTSGRDYNEQFF.